The present entry profiles one TCR beta chain with its context. As yet, its antigen is unknown. Unique molecular identifiers had been added to the TCR beta cDNA libraries. Between roughly 0.9 and 11 million T cells gave rise to hundreds of thousands of cDNA molecules. TCRdb fed the PCR reads into MiXCR, producing one record per CDR3 protein. Of 380,000 or so distinct CDR3 sequences in the sample, 30% to 45% were seen once. The CDR3 runs to 15 residues. Germline-derived CDR1 and CDR2 are MGHRA and YSYEKL. Trimming removed 1 base from V and 4 bases from J, with 13 bases in between. This sample is drawn from a study of post-analysis software for immune sequencing data. Across the whole study: Clinical courses comprised relapsing-remitting, secondary progressive and progressive-relapsing multiple sclerosis.

General study findings and limits: Batch-mates among the samples co-clustered strongly by F measure. There was significantly lower normalized Chao1 diversity in multiple sclerosis patients than in controls. Relative to controls, patients had five TRBV segments at higher frequency, with TRBV5-6, TRBV5-1 and TRBV20-1 among these.

What was sequenced was blood. The sequence came from a girl aged 10 to 17 with multiple sclerosis. The V call is TRBV4-1, the J call TRBJ1-2, with D unresolved. The CDR3 sequence: CASSQVDRFAYGYTF. CDR3 DNA: TGCGCCAGCAGCCAAGTTGACCGATTCGCCTATGGCTACACCTTC.